The 8 T cell receptor beta chains given below trace back to one sample, sequenced in a study of T cell responses to AZD1222 COVID-19 vaccine (dated by TCRdb to about 2021). Libraries were built with the immunoSEQ multiplex PCR assay. TCRdb provides this immuneACCESS table in a form limited to in-frame rearrangements. Some clones are lacking; in checked studies, under half of them reflect an unresolved V gene, and why the rest are absent is not known. The sample data list 100,000 to 150,000 clones, and less than 95% of these were observed just once. The top ten hold about 4.5% of the sample. The meaning of the sample's time point label: baseline before first vaccination. The sample's treatment or condition, from its label and the paper: meningococcal conjugate vaccine given as trial control. The specimen comprised peripheral blood, sampled on day 0 of MenACWY control vaccination. These TCRs come from an adult in good health.

The V and J genes are TRBV6-1 and TRBJ2-7, with 9 bases aligning to TRBD2. This CDR3 comprises 14 residues. V was pared by 3 bases and J by 3 bases, with 3 bases of the junction left unmatched. Germline CDR1 is MNHNS and CDR2 is SASEGT. The CDR3 DNA reads as TGTGCCAGCAGTGAGGTACTAGCGGGCTACGAGCAGTACTTC. Protein sequence: CASSEVLAGYEQYF.

The chain is built from TRBV6-5 and TRBJ1-4, with 9 bases identical to TRBD1. The CDR3 extends over 14 amino acids. Germline values: CDR1 MNHEY, CDR2 SVGAGI. Trimming cost V 7 bases and J 9 bases; bases outside gene matches: 9. CDR3 DNA: TGTGCCAGCACTTCCGGGACAGGGCGTCAAAAACTGTTTTTT. Its translation: CASTSGTGRQKLFF.

This chain uses TRBV7-6 with TRBJ1-4, with 9 positions matching TRBD1. The CDR3 length is 15 residues. Germline V CDR1 and CDR2: SGHVS, FNYEAQ. V gave up 4 bases and J gave up 6 bases; unmatched junction bases: 6. DNA of the CDR3: TGTGCCAGCAGCTCCGGGACAGGGAGTCATGAAAAACTGTTTTTT. Encoded protein: CASSSGTGSHEKLFF.

CDR3 DNA sequence: TGTGCCACCGCGGGGTCATCTAGCGAGATCCGGGATACGCAGTATTTT. This encodes CATAGSSSEIRDTQYF. The J gene is TRBJ2-3, the V gene TRBV24-1; TRBD2 is a possible D gene (6 bases). The CDR3 length is 16 residues. The germline gives CDR1 KGHDR, CDR2 SFDVKD. V lost 9 bases, J lost 6 bases, and 24 bases lay in between.

V usage is TRBV7-8 and J usage is TRBJ2-1; 14 bases are shared with TRBD2. Per germline, CDR1 SGHVS and CDR2 FQNEAQ. CDR3 length: 15 residues. With 6 bases clipped from V and 8 bases from J, the junction kept 6 bases outside the gene matches. This chain's CDR3 is CASSETSGGADEQFF. The DNA for the CDR3 is TGTGCCAGCAGTGAGACTAGCGGGGGGGCCGATGAGCAGTTCTTC.

This chain connects TRBV7-2 to TRBJ2-1; the match to TRBD2 covers 12 bases. The CDR3 is 17 amino acids. V trimming: 2 bases; J trimming: 9 bases; junction bases outside the gene matches: 11. Germline V gene data show CDR1 as SGHTA and CDR2 as FQGNSA. This CDR3 is CASSLQATSGGPGEQFF. CDR3 in DNA: TGTGCCAGCAGCTTACAAGCGACTAGCGGGGGACCGGGTGAGCAGTTCTTC. Drawing the rest from reference TRBV7-2 and TRBJ2-1, the complete variable domain is GAGVSQSPSNKVTEKGKDVELRCDPISGHTALYWYRQSLGQGLEFLIYFQGNSAPDKSGLPSDRFSAERTGGSVSTLTIQRTQQEDSAVYLCASSLQATSGGPGEQFFGPGTRLTVL.

The chain carries TRBV19 and TRBJ1-1; D gene ambiguous. CDR3 length: 16 residues. Trimming took 3 bases from V and 5 from J, leaving 19 bases between them. Germline V gene data show CDR1 as LNHDA and CDR2 as SQIVND (reference sequence). The CDR3 bases are TGTGCCAGTAGTATTCAAGCCGCGACATTCAAGACTGAAGCTTTCTTT. This translates into CASSIQAATFKTEAFF.

The J gene is TRBJ2-1, the V gene TRBV4-1; the match to TRBD1 covers 8 bases. From germline, CDR1 is MGHRA and CDR2 YSYEKL. The CDR3 length is 17 residues. With V trimmed by 0 bases and J by 2 bases, 6 bases remained unmatched. The CDR3 reads CASSQDSGTGTYNEQFF. The CDR3 DNA reads as TGCGCCAGCAGCCAAGACTCCGGGACAGGAACCTACAATGAGCAGTTCTTC.